These 18 T cell receptor beta chains share one sample of origin, sequenced in a study of identical twins. MiXCR, run by TCRdb on the 5' RACE reads, gives a single entry per CDR3 protein. This table holds fewer than 650,000 distinct CDR3 sequences, 7.1% found once. The data were also submitted as part of a second study, on yellow fever vaccine responses in identical twins.

Input material: PBMCs. The receptors originated from a woman in her late teens or twenties in good health.

This clonotype was recorded a few times. The chain carries TRBV28 and TRBJ2-3; TRBD1 matches 9 bases. With 6 bases clipped from V and 6 bases from J, the junction kept 22 bases outside the gene matches. Germline V gene sequence: CDR1 MDHEN, CDR2 SYDVKM. The CDR3 spans 19 residues. In DNA, the CDR3 is TGTGCCAGCAGCTACCAATCCGGGACAGGGACGTCAGTTAGGGATACGCAGTATTTT. Its protein product is CASSYQSGTGTSVRDTQYF. Supplemented by reference TRBV28 and TRBJ2-3, the full variable domain reads DVKVTQSSRYLVKRTGEKVFLECVQDMDHENMFWYRQDPGLGLRLIYFSYDVKMKEKGDIPEGYSVSREKKERFSLILESASTNQTSMYLCASSYQSGTGTSVRDTQYFGPGTRLTVL.

This clonotype showed up many times. This chain links TRBV21-1 with TRBJ2-2; the table's D gene call, TRBD1, was not cross checked with the DNA. TRBV21-1 corresponds to a pseudogene. The CDR3 has 13 amino acids. The CDR3 spells CASSYPGAGELFF. DNA of the CDR3: TGTGCCAGCAGTTACCCAGGGGCCGGGGAGCTGTTTTTT.

This clonotype was seen repeatedly, ten times or more. This chain links TRBV5-1 with TRBJ1-6, with D possibly matching TRBD1 (6 bases). The germline V and J ends were trimmed by 4 bases and 7 bases, with 12 bases remaining between them. CDR1 is SGHRS, CDR2 YFSETQ, per germline. The CDR3 sequence is 14 residues long. For the CDR3, the DNA is TGCGCCAGCAGCCTAGGGACAAAAAATTCACCCCTCCACTTT. Translated: CASSLGTKNSPLHF.

In this sample, this clonotype turned up a few times. The chain couples TRBV10-1 to TRBJ2-6; no reliable D call. The length of the CDR3 is 18 residues. V was trimmed by 0 bases and J by 0 bases, leaving 12 bases between them. CDR1 is WNHNN and CDR2 is SYGVQD in the germline V gene (reference sequence). The CDR3 sequence: CASSESARTNSGANVLTF. DNA of the CDR3: TGCGCCAGCAGTGAGTCGGCCAGGACCAACTCTGGGGCCAACGTCCTGACTTTC.

The sample holds many counts of this clonotype. V and J are TRBV3-1 and TRBJ2-1; D could derive from TRBD1 or TRBD2 (5 bases each). The CDR3 is 17 amino acids. The V gene lost 1 base and the J gene lost 8 bases, with 21 bases spanning the gap. The germline gives CDR1 LGHDT, CDR2 YNNKEL (reference sequence). As DNA, the CDR3 is TGTGCCAGCAGCCAAGGGAAGGGACCATTTACCGGCGATGAGCAGTTCTTC. Its protein product is CASSQGKGPFTGDEQFF.

The chain carries TRBV12-3 or TRBV12-4 and TRBJ2-7, with 7 bases identical to TRBD2. V gave up 5 bases and J gave up 0 bases; unmatched junction bases: 13. This CDR3 is built from 17 residues. CDR3: CASSTVLVAGSSYEQYF. The CDR3 DNA reads as TGTGCCAGCAGTACAGTATTGGTAGCGGGCAGCTCCTACGAGCAGTACTTC.

The V and J genes are TRBV7-9 and TRBJ2-6; 12 nucleotides match TRBD1. V gave up 8 bases and J gave up 3 bases; unmatched junction bases: 5. This CDR3 region has 16 residues. The germline V gene encodes CDR1 SEHNR and CDR2 FQNEAQ (reference sequence). This CDR3 is CASPGTGGGGANVLTF. The CDR3 DNA reads TGTGCCAGCCCCGGGACAGGGGGCGGTGGGGCCAACGTCCTGACTTTC.

This chain joins TRBV12-3 or TRBV12-4 and TRBJ2-3; D could derive from TRBD1 or TRBD2 (5 bases each). This CDR3 contains 16 residues. With 4 bases removed from V and 1 base from J, the gap between germline ends came to 15 bases. DNA of the CDR3: TGTGCCAGCAGTTCCAGGGATAGCGCCCGCACAGATACGCAGTATTTT. It specifies CASSSRDSARTDTQYF.

This clonotype was seen a handful of times. V usage is TRBV20-1 and J usage is TRBJ1-2; 9 nucleotides line up with TRBD1. This CDR3 region has 14 residues. Germline V lookup: CDR1 DFQATT, CDR2 SNEGSKA (reference sequence). CDR3 bases: TGCAAGCCGCTAACAGGGGGCGCAAACTATGGCTACACCTTC. Its protein product is CKPLTGGANYGYTF.

This clonotype has just a few counts. The chain carries TRBV24-1 and TRBJ2-7; no firm D call. Germline CDR1 KGHDR, CDR2 SFDVKD. Trimming cost V 2 bases and J 3 bases, with 13 bases left between them. This CDR3 has 15 residues. This CDR3 reads CATSDSGESNYEQYF. The CDR3, as DNA: TGTGCCACCAGTGATTCCGGTGAGTCCAACTACGAGCAGTACTTC.

The chain has TRBV10-3 and TRBJ2-4; D is unclear. Trimming pared 0 bases from V and 0 bases from J, leaving 6 bases between. This CDR3 is built from 15 residues. CDR1 ENHRY and CDR2 SYGVKD come from the germline V gene. The CDR3 nucleotides read TGTGCCATCAGTGAGTCGGCAAAAGCCAAAAACATTCAGTACTTC. It encodes CAISESAKAKNIQYF.

This clonotype was recorded at least ten times. This chain connects TRBV10-3 to TRBJ1-3; a weak D match, TRBD1 (6 bases). The germline CDR1 and CDR2 sequences are ENHRY and SYGVKD. The CDR3 spans 15 residues. V was clipped by 4 bases and J by 0 bases, with 10 bases between them. CDR3 sequence reads: CAISVGQNSGNTIYF. CDR3 nucleotides: TGTGCCATCAGTGTGGGACAAAACTCTGGAAACACCATATATTTT.

This clonotype came up a few times. The V call is TRBV18, the J call TRBJ2-1; 10 positions match TRBD2. The CDR3 runs 17 residues. Germline CDR1 KGHSH, CDR2 LQKENI. V lost 2 bases to trimming and J lost 0 bases; unmatched junction nucleotides: 4. The CDR3 loop is CASSPGLAVSSYNEQFF. CDR3 sequence (DNA): TGTGCCAGCTCACCAGGACTAGCGGTAAGCTCCTACAATGAGCAGTTCTTC.

At least ten counts were recorded for this clonotype. The chain combines TRBV20-1 with TRBJ1-1; D is ambiguous. Germline V CDR1 and CDR2: DFQATT, SNEGSKA (reference sequence). Deletions cut 6 bases from V and 4 bases from J, with 12 bases between. The CDR3 runs 12 residues. The CDR3 is CSAKTWGTEAFF. Written as DNA, the CDR3 is TGCAGTGCCAAGACCTGGGGCACTGAAGCTTTCTTT.

This clonotype was seen more than once but under ten times. The chain combines TRBV6-2 or TRBV6-3 with TRBJ2-5; D is unclear. Trimming pared 3 bases from V and 5 bases from J, leaving 19 bases between. The CDR3 spans 16 residues. Germline V gene sequence: CDR1 MNHEY, CDR2 SVGEGT. The CDR3 reads CASSYPLLGNSETQYF. CDR3 in DNA: TGTGCCAGCAGTTATCCCCTTCTGGGCAACAGTGAGACCCAGTACTTC.

The chain uses TRBV5-1 and TRBJ2-3, with 9 bases identical to TRBD1. The CDR3 spans 16 residues. CDR1 and CDR2 (germline): SGHRS, YFSETQ. Germline trimming cut 5 bases from V and 5 bases from J; bases unmatched to any gene: 12. The CDR3 reads CASREGGTGPRDTQYF. The CDR3, as DNA: TGCGCCAGCAGAGAAGGGGGGACAGGGCCACGAGATACGCAGTATTTT. Supplemented by reference TRBV5-1 and TRBJ2-3, the full variable domain reads KAGVTQTPRYLIKTRGQQVTLSCSPISGHRSVSWYQQTPGQGLQFLFEYFSETQRNKGNFPGRFSGRQFSNSRSEMNVSTLELGDSALYLCASREGGTGPRDTQYFGPGTRLTVL.

The chain employs TRBV15 and TRBJ2-2, with D perhaps matching TRBD1 or TRBD2 (6 bases each). This CDR3 spans 15 amino acids. Germline values: CDR1 LNHNV, CDR2 YYDKDF (reference sequence). The ends were cut back, 2 bases at V and 2 bases at J, with 9 bases in the middle. This CDR3 reads CATSRQGTNTGELFF. The CDR3, as DNA: TGTGCCACCAGCAGACAGGGGACTAACACCGGGGAGCTGTTTTTT. Filled out from reference TRBV15 and TRBJ2-2, the complete variable domain reads DAMVIQNPRYQVTQFGKPVTLSCSQTLNHNVMYWYQQKSSQAPKLLFHYYDKDFNNEADTPDNFQSRRPNTSFCFLDIRSPGLGDTAMYLCATSRQGTNTGELFFGEGSRLTVL.

This clonotype was recorded many times. The chain is built from TRBV3-1 and TRBJ2-2; D uncertain. V was cut by 1 base and J by 5 bases, with 5 bases left in between. CDR1 is LGHDT, CDR2 YNNKEL, per germline (reference sequence). The CDR3 has 13 amino acids. For the CDR3, the DNA is TGTGCCAGCAGCCAAGTTGGTACCGGGGAGCTGTTTTTT. Protein: CASSQVGTGELFF.